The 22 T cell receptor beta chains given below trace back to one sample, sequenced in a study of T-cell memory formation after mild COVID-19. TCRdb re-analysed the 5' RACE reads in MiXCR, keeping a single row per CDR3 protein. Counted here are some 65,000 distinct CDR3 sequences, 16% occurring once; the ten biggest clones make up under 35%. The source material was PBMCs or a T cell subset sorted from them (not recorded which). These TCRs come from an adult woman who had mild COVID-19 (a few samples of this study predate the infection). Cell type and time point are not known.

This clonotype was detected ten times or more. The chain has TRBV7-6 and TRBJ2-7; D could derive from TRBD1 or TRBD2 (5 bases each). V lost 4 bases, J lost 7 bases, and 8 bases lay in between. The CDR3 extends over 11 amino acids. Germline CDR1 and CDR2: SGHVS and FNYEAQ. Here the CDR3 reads CASSSGSEQYF. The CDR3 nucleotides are TGTGCCAGCAGCTCAGGGAGTGAGCAGTACTTC.

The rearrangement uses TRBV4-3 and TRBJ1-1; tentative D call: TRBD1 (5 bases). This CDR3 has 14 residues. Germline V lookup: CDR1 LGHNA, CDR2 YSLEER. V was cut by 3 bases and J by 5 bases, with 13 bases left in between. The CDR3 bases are TGCGCCAGCAGCCAGCTCACAGAGGGGACTGAAGCTTTCTTT. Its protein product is CASSQLTEGTEAFF.

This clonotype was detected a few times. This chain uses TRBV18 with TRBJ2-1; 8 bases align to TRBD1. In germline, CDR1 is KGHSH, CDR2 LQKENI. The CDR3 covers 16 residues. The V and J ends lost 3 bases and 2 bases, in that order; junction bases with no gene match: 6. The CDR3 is CASSPSGTGTYNEQFF. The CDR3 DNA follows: TGTGCCAGCTCACCTTCCGGGACAGGCACCTACAATGAGCAGTTCTTC. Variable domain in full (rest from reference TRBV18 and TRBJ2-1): NAGVMQNPRHLVRRRGQEARLRCSPMKGHSHVYWYRQLPEEGLKFMVYLQKENIIDESGMPKERFSAEFPKEGPSILRIQQVVRGDSAAYFCASSPSGTGTYNEQFFGPGTRLTVL.

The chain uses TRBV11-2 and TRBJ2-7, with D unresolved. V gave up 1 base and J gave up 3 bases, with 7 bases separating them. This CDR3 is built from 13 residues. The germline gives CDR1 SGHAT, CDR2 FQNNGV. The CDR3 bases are TGTGCCAGCAGCTTAGGCGCTAGCTACGAGCAGTACTTC. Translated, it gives CASSLGASYEQYF.

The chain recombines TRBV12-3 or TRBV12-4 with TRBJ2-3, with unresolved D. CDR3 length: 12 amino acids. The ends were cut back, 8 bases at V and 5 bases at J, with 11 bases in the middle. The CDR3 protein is CASASLGDTQYF. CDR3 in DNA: TGTGCCAGCGCCTCTTTGGGAGATACGCAGTATTTT.

CDR3 residues: CASSLPHRSGGEDQETQYF. As DNA, the CDR3 is TGTGCCAGCAGCCTCCCCCATCGAAGCGGGGGGGAAGATCAAGAGACCCAGTACTTC. The chain links TRBV9 to TRBJ2-5, with 10 bases aligning to TRBD2. The CDR3 extends over 19 amino acids. V lost 4 bases to trimming and J lost 2 bases; unmatched junction nucleotides: 17. CDR1 and CDR2 from the germline V gene are SGDLS and YYNGEE.

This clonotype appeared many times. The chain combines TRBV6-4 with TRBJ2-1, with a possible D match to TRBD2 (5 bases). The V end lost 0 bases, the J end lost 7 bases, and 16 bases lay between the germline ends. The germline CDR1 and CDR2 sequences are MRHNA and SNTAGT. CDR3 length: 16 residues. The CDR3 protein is CASSDSVGEGRNEQFF. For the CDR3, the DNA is TGTGCCAGCAGTGACTCAGTGGGAGAAGGGCGGAATGAGCAGTTCTTC.

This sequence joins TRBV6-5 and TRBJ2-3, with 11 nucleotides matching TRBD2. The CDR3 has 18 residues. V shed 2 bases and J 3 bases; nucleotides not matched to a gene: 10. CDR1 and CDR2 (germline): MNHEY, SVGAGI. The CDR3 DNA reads TGTGCCAGCAGTTACAACCCGCTGACTAGCGGGGTAACAGATACGCAGTATTTT. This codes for CASSYNPLTSGVTDTQYF.

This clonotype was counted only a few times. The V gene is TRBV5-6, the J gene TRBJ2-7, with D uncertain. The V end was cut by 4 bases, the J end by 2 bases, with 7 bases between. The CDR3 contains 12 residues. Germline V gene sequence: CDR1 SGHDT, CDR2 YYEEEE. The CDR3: CASSTKAYEQYF. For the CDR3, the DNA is TGTGCCAGCAGCACTAAAGCCTACGAGCAGTACTTC. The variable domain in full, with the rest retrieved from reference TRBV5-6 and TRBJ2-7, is DAGVTQSPTHLIKTRGQQVTLRCSPKSGHDTVSWYQQALGQGPQFIFQYYEEEERQRGNFPDRFSGHQFPNYSSELNVNALLLGDSALYLCASSTKAYEQYFGPGTRLTVT.

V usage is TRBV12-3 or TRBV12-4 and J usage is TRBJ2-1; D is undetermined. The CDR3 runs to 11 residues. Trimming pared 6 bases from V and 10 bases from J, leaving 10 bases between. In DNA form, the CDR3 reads TGTGCCAGCAGCCCTCTTATGGAGCAGTTCTTC. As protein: CASSPLMEQFF.

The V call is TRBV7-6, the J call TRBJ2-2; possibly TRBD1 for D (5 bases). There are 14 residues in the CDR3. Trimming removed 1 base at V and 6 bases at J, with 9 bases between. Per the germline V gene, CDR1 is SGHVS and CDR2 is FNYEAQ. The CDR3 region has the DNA TGTGCCAGCAGCTTAGTCCCAGGGCCCGGGGAGCTGTTTTTT. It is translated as CASSLVPGPGELFF. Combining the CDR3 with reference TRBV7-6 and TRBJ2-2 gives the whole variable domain GAGVSQSPRYKVTKRGQDVALRCDPISGHVSLYWYRQALGQGPEFLTYFNYEAQQDKSGLPNDRFSAERPEGSISTLTIQRTEQRDSAMYRCASSLVPGPGELFFGEGSRLTVL.

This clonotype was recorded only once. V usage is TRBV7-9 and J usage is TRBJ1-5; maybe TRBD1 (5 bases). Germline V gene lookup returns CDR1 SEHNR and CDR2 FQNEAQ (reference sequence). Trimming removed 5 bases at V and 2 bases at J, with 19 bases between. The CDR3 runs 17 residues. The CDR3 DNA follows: TGTGCCAGCAGCACCGACCCGCCGGGGCTGCGCAATCAGCCCCAGCATTTT. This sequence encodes CASSTDPPGLRNQPQHF.

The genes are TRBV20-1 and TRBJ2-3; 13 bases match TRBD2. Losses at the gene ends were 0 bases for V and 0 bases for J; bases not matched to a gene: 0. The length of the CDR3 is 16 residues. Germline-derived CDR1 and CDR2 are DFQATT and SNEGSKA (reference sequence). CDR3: CSARELAGGSTDTQYF. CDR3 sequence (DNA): TGCAGTGCTAGAGAACTAGCGGGAGGGAGCACAGATACGCAGTATTTT.

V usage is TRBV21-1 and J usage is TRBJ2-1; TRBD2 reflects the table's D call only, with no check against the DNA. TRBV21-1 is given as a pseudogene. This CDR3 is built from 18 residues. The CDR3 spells CASSKAGQSSGYTNEQFF. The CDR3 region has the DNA TGTGCCAGCAGCAAAGCGGGACAATCCTCGGGCTACACCAATGAGCAGTTCTTC.

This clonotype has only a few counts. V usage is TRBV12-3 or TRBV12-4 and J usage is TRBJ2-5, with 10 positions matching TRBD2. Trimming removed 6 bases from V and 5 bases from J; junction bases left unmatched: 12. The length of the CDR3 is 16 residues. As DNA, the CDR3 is TGTGCCAGCAGCCACCCTCTAGCGGGAGTCGAGGAGACCCAGTACTTC. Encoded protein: CASSHPLAGVEETQYF.

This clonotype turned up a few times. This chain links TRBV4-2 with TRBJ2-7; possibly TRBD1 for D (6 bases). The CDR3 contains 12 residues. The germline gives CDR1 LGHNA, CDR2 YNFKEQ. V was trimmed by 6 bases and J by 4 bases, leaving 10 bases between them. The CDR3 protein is CASRQTGYEQYF. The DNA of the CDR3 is TGTGCCAGCAGACAAACAGGGTACGAGCAGTACTTC.

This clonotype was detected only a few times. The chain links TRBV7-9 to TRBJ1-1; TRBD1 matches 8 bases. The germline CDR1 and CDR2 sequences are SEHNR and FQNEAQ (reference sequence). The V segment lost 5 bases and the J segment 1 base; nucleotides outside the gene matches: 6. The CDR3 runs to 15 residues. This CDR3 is CASSPDRGGNTEAFF. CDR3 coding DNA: TGTGCCAGCAGCCCCGACAGGGGTGGGAACACTGAAGCTTTCTTT.

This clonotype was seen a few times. In DNA form, the CDR3 reads TGTGCCAGCAGCCCTGACTCCCGGGGAGAGACCCAGTACTTC. It specifies CASSPDSRGETQYF. This sequence joins TRBV11-2 and TRBJ2-5; TRBD2 might be the D (5 bases). In germline, CDR1 is SGHAT, CDR2 FQNNGV. V was shortened by 5 bases and J by 4 bases, with 14 bases between the two germline ends. This CDR3 has 14 amino acids.

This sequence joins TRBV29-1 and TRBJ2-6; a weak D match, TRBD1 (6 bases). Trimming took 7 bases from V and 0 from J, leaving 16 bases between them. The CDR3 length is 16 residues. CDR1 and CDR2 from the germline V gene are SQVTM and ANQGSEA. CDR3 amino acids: CSATGSVDSGANVLTF. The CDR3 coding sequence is TGCAGCGCTACAGGGTCGGTAGACTCTGGGGCCAACGTCCTGACTTTC.

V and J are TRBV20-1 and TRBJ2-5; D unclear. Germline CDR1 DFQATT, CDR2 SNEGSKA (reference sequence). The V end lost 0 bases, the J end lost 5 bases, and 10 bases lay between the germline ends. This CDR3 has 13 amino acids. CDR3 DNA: TGCAGTGCTAGAGAAGGGCCCCTGGAGACCCAGTACTTC. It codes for CSAREGPLETQYF.

Here the CDR3 DNA reads TGTGCCAGCAGCCAAGACTTGGGACAGGGCAAAGGCTATGGCTACACCTTC. Residues: CASSQDLGQGKGYGYTF. The chain carries TRBV4-2 and TRBJ1-2; TRBD1 matches 9 bases. In germline, CDR1 is LGHNA, CDR2 YNFKEQ. V lost 0 bases, J lost 4 bases, and 9 bases stayed unmatched. The CDR3 contains 17 residues.

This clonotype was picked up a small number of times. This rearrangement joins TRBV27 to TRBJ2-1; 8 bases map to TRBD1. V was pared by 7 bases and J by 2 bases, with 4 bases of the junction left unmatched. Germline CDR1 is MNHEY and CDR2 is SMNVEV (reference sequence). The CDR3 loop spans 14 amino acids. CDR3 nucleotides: TGTGCCAGCATGACGACAGGGGCCTACAATGAGCAGTTCTTC. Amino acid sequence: CASMTTGAYNEQFF.